The clone carrying this T cell receptor (beta chain) was counted a single time. The target antigen is unknown. The table came from immunoSEQ multiplex PCR; TCRdb's copy has only in-frame clones and leaves some out. The sample has tens of thousands of clones; about four fifths are singletons. This record belongs to a study of radiotherapy plus CTLA-4 blockade in lung cancer. Overall study: Objective responses were seen in around a sixth of patients, disease control in around 30%. General study findings and limits: TCR clones of tumor origin grew in blood after radiotherapy plus ipilimumab. Response was reportedly best predicted by early blood T cell clone dynamics, with interferon-beta.

Focal radiation plus CTLA-4 blockade with ipilimumab was given to patients with chemo-refractory metastatic non-small-cell lung cancer. The CDR3 length is 15 residues. The V and J ends lost 6 bases and 3 bases, in that order; junction bases with no gene match: 4. CDR1 and CDR2 from the germline V gene are MNHNS and SASEGT. This sequence was found in a human donor with non-small cell lung cancer who had a complete response to radiotherapy plus ipilimumab. This specimen consisted of peripheral blood, obtained from a patient treated with radiotherapy plus ipilimumab. The gene calls are TRBV6-1 and TRBJ2-2, with 10 bases identical to TRBD1. The CDR3 region has the DNA TGTGCCAGCAGCTCCGGGACAGGGGACACCGGGGAGCTGTTTTTT. As protein: CASSSGTGDTGELFF.